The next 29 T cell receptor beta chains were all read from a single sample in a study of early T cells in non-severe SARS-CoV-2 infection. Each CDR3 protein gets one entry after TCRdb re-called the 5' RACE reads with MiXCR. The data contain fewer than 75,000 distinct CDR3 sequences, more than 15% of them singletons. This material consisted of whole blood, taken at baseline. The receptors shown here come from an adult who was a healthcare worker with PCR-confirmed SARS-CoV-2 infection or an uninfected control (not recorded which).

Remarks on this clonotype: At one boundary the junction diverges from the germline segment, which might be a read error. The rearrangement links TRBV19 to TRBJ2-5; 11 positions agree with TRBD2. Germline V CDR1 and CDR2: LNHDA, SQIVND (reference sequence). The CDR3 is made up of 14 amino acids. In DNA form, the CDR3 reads TGTGCCAGTAGTGCTGAGGGACTAGCGGAGGGGGAAGACTTC. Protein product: CASSAEGLAEGEDF.

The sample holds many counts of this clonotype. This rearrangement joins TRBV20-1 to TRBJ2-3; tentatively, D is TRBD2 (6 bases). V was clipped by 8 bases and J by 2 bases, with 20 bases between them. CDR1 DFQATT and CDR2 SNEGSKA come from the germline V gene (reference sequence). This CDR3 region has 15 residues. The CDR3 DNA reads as TGCAGTTGCGGGGACGAGTCGGGAAACACAGATACGCAGTATTTT. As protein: CSCGDESGNTDTQYF.

The CDR3, as DNA: TGCGCCAGCAGCCCGGACAGGGGCAATCAGCCCCAGCATTTT. As protein: CASSPDRGNQPQHF. This rearrangement joins TRBV5-1 to TRBJ1-5, with 8 bases matching TRBD1. Trimming at V came to 4 bases and at J to 2 bases, leaving 2 bases not matched to a gene. Germline values: CDR1 SGHRS, CDR2 YFSETQ. The CDR3 runs 14 residues. Together with reference TRBV5-1 and TRBJ1-5, the CDR3 gives the full variable domain: KAGVTQTPRYLIKTRGQQVTLSCSPISGHRSVSWYQQTPGQGLQFLFEYFSETQRNKGNFPGRFSGRQFSNSRSEMNVSTLELGDSALYLCASSPDRGNQPQHFGDGTRLSIL.

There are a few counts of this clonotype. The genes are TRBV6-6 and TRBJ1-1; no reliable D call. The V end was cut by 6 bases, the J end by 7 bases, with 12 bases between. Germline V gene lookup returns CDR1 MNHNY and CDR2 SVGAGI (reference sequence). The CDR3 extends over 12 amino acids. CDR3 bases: TGTGCCAGCAGGCCTCCCGGTGATGAAGCTTTCTTT. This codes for CASRPPGDEAFF.

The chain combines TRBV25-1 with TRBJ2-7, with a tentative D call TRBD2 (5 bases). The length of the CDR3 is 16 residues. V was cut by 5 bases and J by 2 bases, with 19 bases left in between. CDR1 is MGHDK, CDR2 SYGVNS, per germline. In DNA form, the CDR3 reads TGTGCCAGCAGTTCGAAAGCGGCGGGTTCGCCCTACGAGCAGTACTTC. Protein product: CASSSKAAGSPYEQYF.

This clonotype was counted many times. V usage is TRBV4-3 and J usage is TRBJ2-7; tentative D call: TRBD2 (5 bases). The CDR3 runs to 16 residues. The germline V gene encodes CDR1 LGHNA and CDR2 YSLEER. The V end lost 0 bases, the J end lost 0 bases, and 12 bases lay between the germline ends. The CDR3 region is CASSQDVSGFSYEQYF. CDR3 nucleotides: TGCGCCAGCAGCCAAGATGTTTCGGGGTTCTCCTACGAGCAGTACTTC.

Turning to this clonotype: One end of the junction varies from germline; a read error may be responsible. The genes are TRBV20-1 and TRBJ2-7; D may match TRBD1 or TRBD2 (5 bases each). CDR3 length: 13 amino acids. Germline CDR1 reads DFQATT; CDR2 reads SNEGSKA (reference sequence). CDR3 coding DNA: TGCAGTGCCAGAGGGGTAAGCTCCTACGAGCAGTACTTC. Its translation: CSARGVSSYEQYF.

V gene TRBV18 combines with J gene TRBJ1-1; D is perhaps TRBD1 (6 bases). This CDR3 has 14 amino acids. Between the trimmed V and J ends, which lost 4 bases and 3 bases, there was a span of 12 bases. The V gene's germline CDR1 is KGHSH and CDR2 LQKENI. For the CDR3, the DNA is TGTGCCAGCTCACTGGACAGTGGGCACACTGAAGCTTTCTTT. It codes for CASSLDSGHTEAFF.

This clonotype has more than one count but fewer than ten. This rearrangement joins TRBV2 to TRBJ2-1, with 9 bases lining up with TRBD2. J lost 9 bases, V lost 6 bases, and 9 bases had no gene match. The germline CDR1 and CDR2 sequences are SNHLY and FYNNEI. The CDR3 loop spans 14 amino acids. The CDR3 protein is CASRYSGSITEQFF. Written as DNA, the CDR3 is TGTGCCAGCAGGTATAGCGGGAGTATCACTGAGCAGTTCTTC.

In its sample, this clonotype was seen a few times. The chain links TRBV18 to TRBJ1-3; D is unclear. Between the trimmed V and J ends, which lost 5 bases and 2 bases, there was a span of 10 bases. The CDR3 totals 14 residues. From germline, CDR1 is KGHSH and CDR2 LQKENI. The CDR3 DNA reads TGTGCCAGCTCAACTGGGCCGACTGGAAACACCATATATTTT. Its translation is CASSTGPTGNTIYF.

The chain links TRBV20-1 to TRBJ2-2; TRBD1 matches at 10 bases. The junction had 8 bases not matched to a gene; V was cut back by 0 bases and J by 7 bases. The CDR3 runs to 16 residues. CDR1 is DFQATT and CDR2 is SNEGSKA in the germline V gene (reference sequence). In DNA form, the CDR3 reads TGCAGTGCTAGAGAAGATATGGGACAGGGGATCGGGGAGCTGTTTTTT. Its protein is CSAREDMGQGIGELFF.

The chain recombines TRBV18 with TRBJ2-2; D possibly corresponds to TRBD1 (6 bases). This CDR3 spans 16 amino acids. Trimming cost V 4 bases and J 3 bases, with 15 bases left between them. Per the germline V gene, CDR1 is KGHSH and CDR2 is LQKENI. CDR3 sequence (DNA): TGTGCCAGCTCACAAATCCCGGGACAAGACACCGGGGAGCTGTTTTTT. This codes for CASSQIPGQDTGELFF. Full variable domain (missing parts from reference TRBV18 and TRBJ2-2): NAGVMQNPRHLVRRRGQEARLRCSPMKGHSHVYWYRQLPEEGLKFMVYLQKENIIDESGMPKERFSAEFPKEGPSILRIQQVVRGDSAAYFCASSQIPGQDTGELFFGEGSRLTVL.

For the CDR3, the DNA is TGTGCCAGCAGCCCTGATTGGAGCGGGGGGGCCCAAGAGACCCAGTACTTC. Protein sequence: CASSPDWSGGAQETQYF. The rearrangement joins TRBV5-6 to TRBJ2-5, with TRBD2 matching 10 bases. In germline, CDR1 is SGHDT, CDR2 YYEEEE. The CDR3 is made up of 17 amino acids. Trimming cost V 4 bases and J 1 base; bases outside gene matches: 10.

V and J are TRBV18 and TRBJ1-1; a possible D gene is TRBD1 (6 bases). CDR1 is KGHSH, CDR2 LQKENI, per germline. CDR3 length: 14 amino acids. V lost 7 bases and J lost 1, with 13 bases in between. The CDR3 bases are TGTGCCAGCTACGCTGACAGGCCGAACACTGAAGCTTTCTTT. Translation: CASYADRPNTEAFF. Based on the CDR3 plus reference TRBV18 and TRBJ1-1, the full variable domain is NAGVMQNPRHLVRRRGQEARLRCSPMKGHSHVYWYRQLPEEGLKFMVYLQKENIIDESGMPKERFSAEFPKEGPSILRIQQVVRGDSAAYFCASYADRPNTEAFFGQGTRLTVV.

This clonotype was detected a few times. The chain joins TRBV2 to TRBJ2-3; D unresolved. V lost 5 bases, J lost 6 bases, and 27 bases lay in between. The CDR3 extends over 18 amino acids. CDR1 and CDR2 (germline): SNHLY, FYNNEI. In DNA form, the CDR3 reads TGTGCCAGCAGTTCGGAGCGTATGGGGTGGTCCATCCCGGATACGCAGTATTTT. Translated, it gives CASSSERMGWSIPDTQYF.

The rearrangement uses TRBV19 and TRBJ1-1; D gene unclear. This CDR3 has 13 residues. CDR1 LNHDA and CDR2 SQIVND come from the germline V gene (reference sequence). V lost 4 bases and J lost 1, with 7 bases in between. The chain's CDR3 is CASSSQTNTEAFF. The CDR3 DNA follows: TGTGCCAGTAGTAGTCAAACGAACACTGAAGCTTTCTTT. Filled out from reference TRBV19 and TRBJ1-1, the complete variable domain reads DGGITQSPKYLFRKEGQNVTLSCEQNLNHDAMYWYRQDPGQGLRLIYYSQIVNDFQKGDIAEGYSVSREKKESFPLTVTSAQKNPTAFYLCASSSQTNTEAFFGQGTRLTVV.

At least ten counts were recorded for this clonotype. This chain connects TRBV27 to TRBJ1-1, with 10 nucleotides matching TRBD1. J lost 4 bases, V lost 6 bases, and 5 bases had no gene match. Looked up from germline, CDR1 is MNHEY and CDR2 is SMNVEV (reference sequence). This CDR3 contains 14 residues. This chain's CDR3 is CASSLGQGTTEAFF. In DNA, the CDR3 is TGTGCCAGCAGCCTGGGACAGGGGACCACTGAAGCTTTCTTT.

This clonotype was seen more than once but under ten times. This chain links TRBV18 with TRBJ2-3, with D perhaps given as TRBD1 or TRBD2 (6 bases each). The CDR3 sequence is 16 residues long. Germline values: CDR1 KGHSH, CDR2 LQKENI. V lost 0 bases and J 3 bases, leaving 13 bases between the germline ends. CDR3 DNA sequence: TGTGCCAGCTCACCACCGGGGGGCGAGGGAACAGATACGCAGTATTTT. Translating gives CASSPPGGEGTDTQYF.

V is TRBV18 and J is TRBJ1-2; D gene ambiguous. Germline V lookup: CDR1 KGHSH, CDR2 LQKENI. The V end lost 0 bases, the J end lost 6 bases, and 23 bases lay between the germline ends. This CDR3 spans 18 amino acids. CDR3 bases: TGTGCCAGCTCACCACCCCCGTCGCCGCTTGGTAACTATGATGGCTACACCTTC. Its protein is CASSPPPSPLGNYDGYTF.

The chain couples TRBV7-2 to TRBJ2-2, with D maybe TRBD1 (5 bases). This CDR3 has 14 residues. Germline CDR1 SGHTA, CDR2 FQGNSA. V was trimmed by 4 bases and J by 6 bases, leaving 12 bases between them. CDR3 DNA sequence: TGTGCCAGCAGCTCACAGGTGGTTTCCGGGGAGCTGTTTTTT. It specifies CASSSQVVSGELFF.

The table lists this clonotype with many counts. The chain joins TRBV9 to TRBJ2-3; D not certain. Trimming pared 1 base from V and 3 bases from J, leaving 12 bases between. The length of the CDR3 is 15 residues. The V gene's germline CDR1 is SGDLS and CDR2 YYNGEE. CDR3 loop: CASSVSQPPTDTQYF. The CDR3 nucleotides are TGTGCCAGCAGCGTATCACAGCCGCCGACAGATACGCAGTATTTT.

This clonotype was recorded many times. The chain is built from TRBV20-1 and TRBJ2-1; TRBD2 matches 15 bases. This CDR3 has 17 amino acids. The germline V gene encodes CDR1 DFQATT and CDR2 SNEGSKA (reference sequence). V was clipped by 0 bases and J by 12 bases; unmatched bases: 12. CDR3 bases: TGCAGTGCTAGAGAGGGGGGACTAGCGGGAGGCGTAGGATGGCAGTTCTTC. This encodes CSAREGGLAGGVGWQFF.

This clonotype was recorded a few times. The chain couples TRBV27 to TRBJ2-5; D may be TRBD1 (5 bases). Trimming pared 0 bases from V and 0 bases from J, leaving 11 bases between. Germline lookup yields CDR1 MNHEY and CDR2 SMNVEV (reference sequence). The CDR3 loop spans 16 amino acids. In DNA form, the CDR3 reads TGTGCCAGCAGTTTATCGGCAGGGTCGTACCAAGAGACCCAGTACTTC. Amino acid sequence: CASSLSAGSYQETQYF.

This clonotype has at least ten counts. The CDR3 region has the DNA TGTGCCACCAGTGATACGAGGACAGGGTGGACCGGGGAGCTGTTTTTT. It translates to CATSDTRTGWTGELFF. The rearrangement joins TRBV24-1 to TRBJ2-2; 8 bases fit TRBD1. CDR1 KGHDR and CDR2 SFDVKD come from the germline V gene. Trimming at V came to 3 bases and at J to 5 bases, leaving 7 bases not matched to a gene. This CDR3 comprises 16 residues.

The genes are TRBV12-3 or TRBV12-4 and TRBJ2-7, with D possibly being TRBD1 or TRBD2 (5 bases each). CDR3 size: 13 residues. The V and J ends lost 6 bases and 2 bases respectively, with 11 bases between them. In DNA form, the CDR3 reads TGTGCCAGCAGCCGGGACCGAACCTACGAGCAGTACTTC. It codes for CASSRDRTYEQYF.

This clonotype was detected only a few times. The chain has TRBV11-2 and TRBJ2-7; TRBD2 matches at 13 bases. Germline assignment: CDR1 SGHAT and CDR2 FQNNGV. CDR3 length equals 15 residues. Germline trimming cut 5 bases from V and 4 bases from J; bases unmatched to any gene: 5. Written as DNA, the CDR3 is TGTGCCAGCAGCCGGCCGGGACTAGCGGGGTACGAGCAGTACTTC. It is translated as CASSRPGLAGYEQYF.

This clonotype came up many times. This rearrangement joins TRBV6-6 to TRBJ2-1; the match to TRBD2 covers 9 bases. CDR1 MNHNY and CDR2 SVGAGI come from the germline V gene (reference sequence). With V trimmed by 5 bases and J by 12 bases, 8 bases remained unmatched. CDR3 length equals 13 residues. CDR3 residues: CASSDGGLAVQFF. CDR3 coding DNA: TGTGCCAGCAGTGACGGGGGACTAGCCGTGCAGTTCTTC.

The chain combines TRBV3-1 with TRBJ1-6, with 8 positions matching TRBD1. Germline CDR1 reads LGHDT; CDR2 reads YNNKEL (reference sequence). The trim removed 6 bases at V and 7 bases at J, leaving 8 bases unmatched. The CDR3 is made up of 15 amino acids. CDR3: CASRQGVEPNSPLHF. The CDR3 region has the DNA TGTGCCAGCAGACAGGGGGTTGAGCCGAATTCACCCCTCCACTTT.

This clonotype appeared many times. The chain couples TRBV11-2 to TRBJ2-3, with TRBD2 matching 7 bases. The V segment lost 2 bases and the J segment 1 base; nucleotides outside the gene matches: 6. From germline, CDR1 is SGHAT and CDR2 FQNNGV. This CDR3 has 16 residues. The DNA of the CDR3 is TGTGCCAGCAGCTTAACTGGCGGGAGTCGCACAGATACGCAGTATTTT. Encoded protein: CASSLTGGSRTDTQYF.